This is a list of T cell receptor beta chains from one sample in a study of a mutant IDH1 vaccine in newly diagnosed glioma. TCRdb's copy holds only in-frame clones and misses some; the assay was immunoSEQ multiplex PCR. The sample consists of 30,000 to 40,000 clones, roughly three quarters of them appearing once. The specimen comprised PBMCs, sampled from a glioma patient treated with radiotherapy, temozolomide or both. The receptors were sampled from a man aged 40-49 years with glioma. Some clones in this sample may be carry-over from other donors' samples. The CDR3 runs from the conserved cysteine through the conserved F or W. D genes are given only for firm matches. The size of a clone is reported for some rows only, either as once, few or many, or as a class for expanded clones.

>TRBV5-6|TRBJ1-5|TRBD1|.
CASSAGQALNNQPQHF
TGTGCCAGCAGCGCAGGACAGGCTCTTAACAATCAGCCCCAGCATTTT
>TRBV6-1|TRBJ2-1|TRBD2|few
CASSETTSGGAPQFF
TGTGCCAGCAGCGAGACCACTAGCGGGGGGGCCCCGCAGTTCTTC
>TRBV7-2|TRBJ2-1|.|.
CASSPESVSLYNEQFF
TGTGCCAGCAGCCCAGAGTCCGTTAGCTTATACAATGAGCAGTTCTTC
>TRBV4-2|TRBJ2-5|.|.
CASSQEQLQETQYF
TGTGCCAGCAGCCAAGAACAACTCCAAGAGACCCAGTACTTC
>TRBV7-9|TRBJ1-2|.|.
CASSPGFYGYTF
TGTGCCAGCAGCCCCGGATTCTATGGCTACACCTTC
>TRBV4-1|TRBJ1-6|.|.
CASSQSGLYNSPLHF
TGCGCCAGCAGCCAATCTGGACTCTATAATTCACCCCTCCACTTT
>TRBV19|TRBJ1-6|.|.
CASQGYNSPLHF
TGTGCCAGCCAGGGTTATAATTCACCCCTCCACTTT
>TRBV4-3|TRBJ1-3|.|.
CASSQDFREAGNTIYF
TGCGCCAGCAGCCAAGATTTCAGGGAGGCTGGAAACACCATATATTTT
>TRBV5-5|TRBJ2-3|.|few
CASSLGSGDTQYF
TGTGCCAGCAGCTTGGGGTCTGGAGATACGCAGTATTTT
>TRBV7-9|TRBJ1-3|.|few
CASSLSQGLHTIYF
TGTGCCAGCAGCTTGAGTCAGGGGCTGCACACCATATATTTT
>TRBV6-6|TRBJ1-5|TRBD1|.
CASSRTFDRAQPQHF
TGTGCCAGCAGCCGAACCTTTGACAGGGCCCAGCCCCAGCATTTT
>TRBV18|TRBJ2-5|.|once
CASSRAAETQYF
TGTGCCAGCTCACGGGCCGCCGAGACCCAGTACTTC
>TRBV6-6|TRBJ2-3|.|.
CASRPPSTDTQYF
TGTGCCAGCAGGCCGCCCAGCACAGATACGCAGTATTTT
>TRBV6-6|TRBJ2-7|TRBD2|.
CASSSGGADEQYF
TGTGCCAGCAGCAGCGGGGGGGCTGACGAGCAGTACTTC
>TRBV2|TRBJ1-2|.|.
CASSPAANYGYTF
TGTGCCAGCAGTCCAGCAGCAAACTATGGCTACACCTTC
>TRBV6-1|TRBJ1-1|TRBD1|.
CASSERDRGLAAFF
TGTGCCAGCAGTGAACGGGACAGGGGACTCGCAGCTTTCTTT
>TRBV6-5|TRBJ1-2|.|.
CASSYSMMGQNYGYTF
TGTGCCAGCAGTTACTCTATGATGGGGCAGAACTATGGCTACACCTTC
>TRBV4-1|TRBJ1-1|.|.
CASSQEPNRMNTEAFF
TGCGCCAGCAGCCAAGAGCCGAACAGGATGAACACTGAAGCTTTCTTT
>TRBV9|TRBJ1-1|.|once
CASSVESKGNTEAFF
TGTGCCAGCAGCGTAGAATCGAAGGGGAACACTGAAGCTTTCTTT
>TRBV5-6|TRBJ2-3|.|.
CASSDDPWADTQYF
TGTGCCAGCAGCGACGACCCATGGGCAGATACGCAGTATTTT
>TRBV5-4|TRBJ1-6|TRBD1|once
CASSLAGGRGRNSPLHF
TGTGCCAGCAGCTTGGCCGGGGGCAGGGGGCGCAATTCACCCCTCCACTTT
>TRBV7-9|TRBJ1-3|.|.
CASSFTGSSGNTIYF
TGTGCCAGCAGCTTTACCGGTAGCTCTGGAAACACCATATATTTT
>TRBV4-1|TRBJ2-1|.|.
CASSQDLGAYNEQFF
TGCGCCAGCAGCCAAGATCTTGGGGCTTACAATGAGCAGTTCTTC
>TRBV13|TRBJ1-2|.|.
CASSLSGFDYTF
TGTGCCAGCAGCTTATCGGGATTTGACTACACCTTC
>TRBV4-1|TRBJ1-2|TRBD1|.
CASSHEGTGINYGYTF
TGCGCCAGCAGCCATGAGGGGACAGGGATTAACTATGGCTACACCTTC
>TRBV7-9|TRBJ2-5|.|.
CASSTRQSGLLSQETQYF
TGTGCCAGCAGCACCAGACAGTCCGGGCTACTGTCCCAAGAGACCCAGTACTTC
>TRBV14|TRBJ1-4|.|.
CASSQRVSSLNEKLFF
TGTGCCAGCAGCCAAAGAGTCTCGTCCCTGAATGAAAAACTGTTTTTT
>TRBV5-6|TRBJ1-1|.|.
CASSRGYWGSTEAFF
TGTGCCAGCAGCCGGGGATATTGGGGTAGCACTGAAGCTTTCTTT
>TRBV10-3|TRBJ2-1|.|.
CAITEQGSEQFF
TGTGCCATCACTGAACAGGGAAGTGAGCAGTTCTTC
>TRBV2|TRBJ2-2|.|.
CASLNTDAGELFF
TGTGCCAGCCTTAACACAGATGCCGGGGAGCTGTTTTTT
>TRBV7-2|TRBJ1-1|.|.
CASSIQVGDTEAFF
TGTGCCAGCAGTATCCAGGTAGGGGACACTGAAGCTTTCTTT
>TRBV7-9|TRBJ2-3|TRBD1|.
CASSLRWGDRVADTQYF
TGTGCCAGCAGCTTGCGTTGGGGGGACAGGGTGGCAGATACGCAGTATTTT